One sample yielded the 8 T cell receptor beta chains listed below, sequenced in a study of CDR3 diversity in severe acne. TCRdb independently ran MiXCR on the PCR reads; one entry per CDR3 protein. The profile shows about 76,000 distinct CDR3 sequences, 45% to 55% of them singletons. The sequencing sample was made of blood. Receptor source: a male donor in good health, without acne.

J is TRBJ2-7 and V is TRBV15, with TRBD2 identical over 10 bases. CDR3 size: 16 residues. J was trimmed by 3 bases and V by 5 bases; bases with no gene match: 10. CDR1 is LNHNV, CDR2 YYDKDF, per germline (reference sequence). CDR3 sequence reads: CATSSRGPSGSYEQYF. Here the CDR3 DNA reads TGTGCCACCAGCTCCAGGGGTCCTAGCGGGAGCTACGAGCAGTACTTC.

This clonotype has ten or more counts. The genes are TRBV18 and TRBJ2-1, with D tentatively TRBD1 (6 bases). The germline V gene encodes CDR1 KGHSH and CDR2 LQKENI. Trimming took off 9 bases at V and 4 bases at J, with 13 bases between the two ends. The CDR3 runs to 13 residues. Here the CDR3 reads CASSGGLYNEQFF. The CDR3 region has the DNA TGTGCCAGTAGTGGGGGCCTATACAATGAGCAGTTCTTC.

About this clonotype: Since no conserved phenylalanine or tryptophan closes the CDR3, a read error is the likely cause. Because the CDR3's place on the DNA is in doubt, the DNA is left out and the CDR3 is given as listed by TCRdb. This chain joins TRBV9 and TRBJ2-7. The CDR3 numbers 13 amino acids, ends counted. The V gene's germline CDR1 is SGDLS and CDR2 YYNGEE. The CDR3 loop is CASSLQRAYQEYL.

The sample holds many counts of this clonotype. The CDR3 protein is CASSVTESSYNEQFF. As DNA, the CDR3 is TGTGCCAGCAGCGTCACAGAGAGCTCCTACAATGAGCAGTTCTTC. The rearrangement joins TRBV7-3 to TRBJ2-1; D unclear. V shed 5 bases and J shed 0 bases, with 11 bases lying between them. Per the germline V gene, CDR1 is SGHTA and CDR2 is FQGTGA. The CDR3 totals 15 residues.

This clonotype was seen ten or more times. This chain links TRBV6-1 with TRBJ1-1, with a weak D call TRBD1 (6 bases). Trimming cost V 1 base and J 9 bases, with 12 bases left between them. Germline lookup yields CDR1 MNHNS and CDR2 SASEGT. The CDR3 totals 13 residues. CDR3: CASSEVSQGQAFF. Here the CDR3 DNA reads TGTGCCAGCAGTGAAGTGAGTCAGGGGCAAGCTTTCTTT.

This clonotype was picked up many times. The chain combines TRBV6-1 with TRBJ2-5; D is ambiguous. V lost 7 bases to trimming and J lost 1 base, with 10 bases between them. Germline V gene data show CDR1 as MNHNS and CDR2 as SASEGT. The CDR3 extends over 13 amino acids. CDR3 DNA sequence: TGTGCCAGCAATGGGCAGGCCCAAGAGACCCAGTACTTC. Its translation: CASNGQAQETQYF.

Ten or more counts support this clonotype. The genes are TRBV4-2 and TRBJ2-7, with 11 bases identical to TRBD1. The CDR3 extends over 14 amino acids. Germline V gene lookup returns CDR1 LGHNA and CDR2 YNFKEQ. The V segment lost 4 bases and the J segment 4 bases; nucleotides outside the gene matches: 3. The CDR3 coding sequence is TGTGCCAGCAGCCGGGGGACAGGGGGTTACGAGCAGTACTTC. Translation: CASSRGTGGYEQYF.

This rearrangement joins TRBV11-2 to TRBJ1-2; TRBD1 might be the D (6 bases). The ends were cut back, 5 bases at V and 6 bases at J, with 22 bases in the middle. CDR1 is SGHAT, CDR2 FQNNGV, per germline. The CDR3 has 16 residues. CDR3 DNA: TGTGCCAGCAGCCGCCTCGGACAGATGCAAGGACATGGCTACACCTTC. Amino acids: CASSRLGQMQGHGYTF.